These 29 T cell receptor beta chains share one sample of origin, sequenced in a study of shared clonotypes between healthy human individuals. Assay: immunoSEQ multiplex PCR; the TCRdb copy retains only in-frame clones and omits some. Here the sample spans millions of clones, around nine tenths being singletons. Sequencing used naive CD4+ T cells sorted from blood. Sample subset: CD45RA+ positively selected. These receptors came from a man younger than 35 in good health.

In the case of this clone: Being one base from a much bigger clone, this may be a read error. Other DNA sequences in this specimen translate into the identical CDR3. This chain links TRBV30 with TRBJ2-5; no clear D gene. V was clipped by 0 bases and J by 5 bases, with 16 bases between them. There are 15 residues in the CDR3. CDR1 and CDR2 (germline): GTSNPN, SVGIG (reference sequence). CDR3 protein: CAWSVLRGLGETQYF. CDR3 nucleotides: TGTGCCTGGAGTGTATTGCGAGGCCTAGGGGAGACCCAGTACTTC. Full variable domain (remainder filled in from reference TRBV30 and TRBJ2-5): SQTIHQWPATLVQPVGSPLSLECTVEGTSNPNLYWYRQAAGRGLQLLFYSVGIGQISSEVPQNLSASRPQDRQFILSSKKLLLSDSGFYLCAWSVLRGLGETQYFGPGTRLLVL.

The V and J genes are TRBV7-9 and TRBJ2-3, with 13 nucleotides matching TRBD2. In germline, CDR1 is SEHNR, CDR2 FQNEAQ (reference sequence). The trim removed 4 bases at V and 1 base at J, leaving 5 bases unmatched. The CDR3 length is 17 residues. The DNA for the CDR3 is TGTGCCAGCAGCTCCCGGACTAGCGGGGGCCGCACAGATACGCAGTATTTT. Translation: CASSSRTSGGRTDTQYF.

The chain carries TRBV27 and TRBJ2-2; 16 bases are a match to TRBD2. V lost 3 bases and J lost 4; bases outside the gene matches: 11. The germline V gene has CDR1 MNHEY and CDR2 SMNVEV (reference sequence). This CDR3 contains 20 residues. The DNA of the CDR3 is TGTGCCAGCAGTTTGGGACTAGCGGGGGGGCCGATTCGGGCCACCGGGGAGCTGTTTTTT. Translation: CASSLGLAGGPIRATGELFF.

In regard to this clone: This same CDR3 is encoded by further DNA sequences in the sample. Here the CDR3 reads CASSLAGGNYEQYF. CDR3 nucleotide sequence: TGTGCCAGCAGCTTGGCAGGGGGCAACTACGAGCAGTACTTC. This chain links TRBV5-4 with TRBJ2-7; TRBD1 agrees at 8 bases. The CDR3 totals 14 residues. The V and J ends lost 0 bases and 3 bases, in that order; junction bases with no gene match: 2. Germline V CDR1 and CDR2: SGHNT, YYREEE (reference sequence).

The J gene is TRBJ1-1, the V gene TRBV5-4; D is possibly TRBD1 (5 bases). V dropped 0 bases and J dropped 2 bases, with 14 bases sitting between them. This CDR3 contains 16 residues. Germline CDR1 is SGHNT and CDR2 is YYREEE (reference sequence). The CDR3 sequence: CASSLVAQGVNTEAFF. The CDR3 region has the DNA TGTGCCAGCAGCTTGGTTGCGCAGGGAGTAAACACTGAAGCTTTCTTT.

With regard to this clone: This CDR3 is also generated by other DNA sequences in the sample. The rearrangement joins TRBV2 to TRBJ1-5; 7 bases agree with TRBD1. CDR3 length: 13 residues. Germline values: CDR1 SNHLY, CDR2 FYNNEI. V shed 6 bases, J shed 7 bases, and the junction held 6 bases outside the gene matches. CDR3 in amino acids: CASRGTGVQPQHF. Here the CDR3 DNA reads TGTGCCAGCAGGGGAACAGGGGTCCAGCCCCAGCATTTT.

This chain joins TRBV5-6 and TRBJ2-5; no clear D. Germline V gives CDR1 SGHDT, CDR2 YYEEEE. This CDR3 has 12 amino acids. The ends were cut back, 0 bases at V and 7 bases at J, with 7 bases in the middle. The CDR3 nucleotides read TGTGCCAGCAGCTTGGGGCAAATGACCCAGTACTTC. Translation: CASSLGQMTQYF.

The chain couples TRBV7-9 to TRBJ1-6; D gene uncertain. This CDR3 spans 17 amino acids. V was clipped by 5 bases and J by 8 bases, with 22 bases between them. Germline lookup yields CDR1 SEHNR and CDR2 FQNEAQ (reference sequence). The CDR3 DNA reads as TGTGCCAGCAGCCCTCGTGTCATACCGAGCGGACATTCACCCCTCCACTTT. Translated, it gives CASSPRVIPSGHSPLHF.

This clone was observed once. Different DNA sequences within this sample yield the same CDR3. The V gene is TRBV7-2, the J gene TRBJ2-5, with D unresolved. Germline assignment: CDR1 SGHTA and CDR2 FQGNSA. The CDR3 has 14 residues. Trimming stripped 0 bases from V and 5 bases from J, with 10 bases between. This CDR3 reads CASSLASGSETQYF. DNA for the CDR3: TGTGCCAGCAGCTTAGCGTCCGGTTCGGAGACCCAGTACTTC.

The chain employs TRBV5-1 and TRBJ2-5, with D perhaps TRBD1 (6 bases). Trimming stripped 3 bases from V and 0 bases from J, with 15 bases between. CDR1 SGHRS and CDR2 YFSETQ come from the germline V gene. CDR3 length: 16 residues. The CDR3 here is CASSWGFDRNQETQYF. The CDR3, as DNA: TGCGCCAGCAGCTGGGGATTTGACAGGAACCAAGAGACCCAGTACTTC.

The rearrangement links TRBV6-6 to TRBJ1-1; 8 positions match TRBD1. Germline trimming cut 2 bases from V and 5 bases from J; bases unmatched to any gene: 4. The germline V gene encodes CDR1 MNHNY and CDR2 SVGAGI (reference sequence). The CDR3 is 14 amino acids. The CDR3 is CASSYGYRGTEAFF. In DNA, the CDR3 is TGTGCCAGCAGTTACGGTTACAGGGGGACTGAAGCTTTCTTT.

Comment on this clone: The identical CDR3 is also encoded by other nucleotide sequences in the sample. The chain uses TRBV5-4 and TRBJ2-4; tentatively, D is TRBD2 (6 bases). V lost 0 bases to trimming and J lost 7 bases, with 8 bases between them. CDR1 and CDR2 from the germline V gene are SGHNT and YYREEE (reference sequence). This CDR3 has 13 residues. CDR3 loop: CASSLAGVNIQYF. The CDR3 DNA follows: TGTGCCAGCAGCTTGGCGGGGGTCAACATTCAGTACTTC.

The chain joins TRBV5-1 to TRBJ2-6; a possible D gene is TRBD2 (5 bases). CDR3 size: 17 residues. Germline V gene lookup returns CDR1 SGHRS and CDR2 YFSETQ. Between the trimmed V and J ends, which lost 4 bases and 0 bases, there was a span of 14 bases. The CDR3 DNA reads TGCGCCAGCAGCCCGGGATTAACGAGCTCTGGGGCCAACGTCCTGACTTTC. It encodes CASSPGLTSSGANVLTF.

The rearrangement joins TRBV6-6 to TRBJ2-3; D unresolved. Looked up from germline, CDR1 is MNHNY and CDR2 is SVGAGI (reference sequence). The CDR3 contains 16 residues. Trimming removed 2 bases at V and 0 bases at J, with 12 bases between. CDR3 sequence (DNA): TGTGCCAGCAGTTACCAGCCCGATCCTAGCACAGATACGCAGTATTTT. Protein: CASSYQPDPSTDTQYF.

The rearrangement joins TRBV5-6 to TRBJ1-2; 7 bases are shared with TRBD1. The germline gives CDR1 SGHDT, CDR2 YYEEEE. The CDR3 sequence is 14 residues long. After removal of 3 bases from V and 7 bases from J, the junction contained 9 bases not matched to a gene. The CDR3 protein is CASSSFDRVGGYTF. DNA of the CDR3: TGTGCCAGCAGCTCCTTCGACAGGGTAGGTGGCTACACCTTC.

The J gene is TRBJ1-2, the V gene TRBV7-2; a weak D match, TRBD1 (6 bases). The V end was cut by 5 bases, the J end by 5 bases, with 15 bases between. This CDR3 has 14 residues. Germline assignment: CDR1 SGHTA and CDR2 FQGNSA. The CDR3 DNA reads TGTGCCAGCAGCCCTACGGGGGGCGGGTATGGCTACACCTTC. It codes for CASSPTGGGYGYTF.

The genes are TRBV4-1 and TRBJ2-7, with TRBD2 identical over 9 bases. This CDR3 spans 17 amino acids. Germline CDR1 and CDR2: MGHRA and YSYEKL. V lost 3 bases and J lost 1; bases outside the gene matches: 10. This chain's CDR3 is CASSQAGGTDGSYEQYF. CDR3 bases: TGCGCCAGCAGCCAGGCGGGGGGGACAGATGGGTCCTACGAGCAGTACTTC.

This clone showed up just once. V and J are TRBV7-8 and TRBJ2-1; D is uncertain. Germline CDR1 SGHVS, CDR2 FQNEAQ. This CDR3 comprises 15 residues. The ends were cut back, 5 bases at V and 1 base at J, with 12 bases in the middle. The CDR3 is CASSTDSYSYNEQFF. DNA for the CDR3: TGTGCCAGCAGCACCGACTCTTATTCCTACAATGAGCAGTTCTTC.

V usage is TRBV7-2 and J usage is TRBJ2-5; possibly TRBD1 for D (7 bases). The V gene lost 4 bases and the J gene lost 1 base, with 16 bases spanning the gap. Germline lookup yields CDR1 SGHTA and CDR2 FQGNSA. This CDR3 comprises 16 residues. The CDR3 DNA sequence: TGTGCCAGCAGCTCCCTAGGAGGGGGCGTCCAAGAGACCCAGTACTTC. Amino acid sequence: CASSSLGGGVQETQYF. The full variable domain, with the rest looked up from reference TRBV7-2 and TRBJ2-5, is GAGVSQSPSNKVTEKGKDVELRCDPISGHTALYWYRQSLGQGLEFLIYFQGNSAPDKSGLPSDRFSAERTGGSVSTLTIQRTQQEDSAVYLCASSSLGGGVQETQYFGPGTRLLVL.

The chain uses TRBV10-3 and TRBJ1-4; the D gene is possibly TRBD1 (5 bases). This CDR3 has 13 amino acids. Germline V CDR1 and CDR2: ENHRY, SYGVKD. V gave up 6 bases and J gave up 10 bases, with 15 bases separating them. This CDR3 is CAISRDPLGKLFF. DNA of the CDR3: TGTGCCATCAGCCGGGACCCGTTGGGAAAACTGTTTTTT.

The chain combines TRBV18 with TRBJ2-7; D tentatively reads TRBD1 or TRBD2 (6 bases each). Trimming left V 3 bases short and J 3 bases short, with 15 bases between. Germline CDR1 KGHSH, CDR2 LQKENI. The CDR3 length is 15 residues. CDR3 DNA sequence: TGTGCCAGCTCACCGGGGGCTAGCGCTTACTACGAGCAGTACTTC. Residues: CASSPGASAYYEQYF.

The CDR3 here is CASSLAPIRLIGRETQYF. In nucleotides, the CDR3 is TGTGCCAGCAGCTTAGCCCCTATACGGCTGATTGGGAGGGAGACCCAGTACTTC. The rearrangement joins TRBV7-2 to TRBJ2-5; D is possibly TRBD2 (6 bases). The CDR3 sequence is 18 residues long. With 0 bases removed from V and 5 bases from J, the gap between germline ends came to 22 bases. From germline, CDR1 is SGHTA and CDR2 FQGNSA.

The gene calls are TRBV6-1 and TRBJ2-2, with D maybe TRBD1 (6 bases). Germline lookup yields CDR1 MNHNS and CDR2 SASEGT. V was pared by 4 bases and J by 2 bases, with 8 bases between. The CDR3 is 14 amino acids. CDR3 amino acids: CASSVTGNTGELFF. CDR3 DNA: TGTGCCAGCAGTGTGACAGGAAACACCGGGGAGCTGTTTTTT.

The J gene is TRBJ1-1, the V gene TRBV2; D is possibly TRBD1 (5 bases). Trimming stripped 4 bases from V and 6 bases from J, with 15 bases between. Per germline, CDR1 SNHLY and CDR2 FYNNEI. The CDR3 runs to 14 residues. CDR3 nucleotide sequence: TGTGCCAGCAGTGGGGCTGCGGGGACGTCTGAAGCTTTCTTT. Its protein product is CASSGAAGTSEAFF.

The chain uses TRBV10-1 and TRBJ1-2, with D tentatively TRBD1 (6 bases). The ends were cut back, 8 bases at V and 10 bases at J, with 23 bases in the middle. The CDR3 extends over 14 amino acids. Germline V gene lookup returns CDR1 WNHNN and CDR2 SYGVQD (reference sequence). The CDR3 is CASLGGLGGRNYTF. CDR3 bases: TGCGCCAGCCTTGGGGGATTAGGGGGGAGAAACTACACCTTC.

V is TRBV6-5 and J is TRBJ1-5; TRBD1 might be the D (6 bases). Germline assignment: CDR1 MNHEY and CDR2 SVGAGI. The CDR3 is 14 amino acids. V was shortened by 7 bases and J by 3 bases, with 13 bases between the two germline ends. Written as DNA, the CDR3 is TGTGCCAGCACCATGGACAGTACCAATCAGCCCCAGCATTTT. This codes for CASTMDSTNQPQHF.

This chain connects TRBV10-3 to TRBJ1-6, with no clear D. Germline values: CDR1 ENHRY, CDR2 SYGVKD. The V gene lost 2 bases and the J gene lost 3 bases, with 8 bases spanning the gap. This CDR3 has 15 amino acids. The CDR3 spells CAISEGANYNSPLHF. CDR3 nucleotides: TGTGCCATCAGTGAGGGTGCAAACTATAATTCACCCCTCCACTTT.

CDR3 bases: TGTGCCAGCAGGGGGCAGACACAAGAGACCCAGTACTTC. Translated, it gives CASRGQTQETQYF. The chain recombines TRBV2 with TRBJ2-5; D possibly corresponds to TRBD1 (5 bases). Germline V gives CDR1 SNHLY, CDR2 FYNNEI. This CDR3 contains 13 residues. The ends were cut back, 6 bases at V and 2 bases at J, with 10 bases in the middle.

CDR3 protein: CASSPGRTAYNEQFF. In DNA form, the CDR3 reads TGTGCCAGCTCACCGGGCAGAACTGCCTACAATGAGCAGTTCTTC. The rearrangement joins TRBV18 to TRBJ2-1; no firm D call. CDR3 length: 15 residues. V was clipped by 3 bases and J by 2 bases, with 11 bases between them. Looked up from germline, CDR1 is KGHSH and CDR2 is LQKENI.